This T cell receptor beta chain emerged from a study of CD8+CD57+ T cells in acquired aplastic anemia. Of note for this clonotype: Here the CDR3 omits its conserved ending phenylalanine or tryptophan, so a read error is the likely source.

CDR3 and TCR beta VDJ profiling relied on a genomic DNA template. TCRdb independently ran MiXCR on the reads; one entry per CDR3 protein. This sample has 400,000 to 450,000 distinct CDR3 sequences; under 80% occur once, and the top ten carry under 4.5%. This clonotype was obtained from a human donor in good health, serving as a control. The material sequenced was sorted CD4+, CD8+, or CD8+CD57+ T cells (not recorded which) from PBMCs.

CDR3 in DNA: TGTGCCACCGACCACAATGAGCAGTTCCTC. Translating gives CATDHNEQFL. The chain combines TRBV12-3 or TRBV12-4 with TRBJ2-1; no clear D. The CDR3 consists of 10 residues. The V end lost 10 bases, the J end lost 5 bases, and 6 bases lay between the germline ends.